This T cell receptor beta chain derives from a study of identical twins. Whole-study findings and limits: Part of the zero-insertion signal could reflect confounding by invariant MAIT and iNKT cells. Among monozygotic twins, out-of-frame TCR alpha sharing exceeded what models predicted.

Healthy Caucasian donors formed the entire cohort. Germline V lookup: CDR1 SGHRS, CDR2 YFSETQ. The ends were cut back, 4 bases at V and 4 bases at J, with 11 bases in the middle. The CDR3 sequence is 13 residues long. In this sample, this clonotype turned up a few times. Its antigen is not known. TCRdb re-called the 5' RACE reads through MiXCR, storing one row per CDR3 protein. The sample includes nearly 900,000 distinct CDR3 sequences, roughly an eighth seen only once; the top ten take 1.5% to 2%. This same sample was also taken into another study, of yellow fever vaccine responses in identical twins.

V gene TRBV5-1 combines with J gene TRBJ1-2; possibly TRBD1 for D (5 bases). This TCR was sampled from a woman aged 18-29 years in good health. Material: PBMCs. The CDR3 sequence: CASSQDKVYGYTF. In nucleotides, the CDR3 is TGCGCCAGCAGCCAGGACAAGGTCTATGGCTACACCTTC.